The 11 T cell receptor beta chains listed next were all sequenced from one sample in a study of T-cell memory formation after mild COVID-19. Each CDR3 protein gets one entry after TCRdb re-called the 5' RACE reads with MiXCR. The sample contains about 430,000 distinct CDR3 sequences, roughly 18% of which appear only once. Sequencing was done on a sample of PBMCs or a T cell subset sorted from them (not recorded which). The receptors stem from a man younger than 30 who had mild COVID-19 (a few samples of this study predate the infection). Cell type and time point are not known.

This clonotype showed up many times. The gene calls are TRBV7-3 and TRBJ2-5; 7 bases are shared with TRBD1. V lost 5 bases, J lost 4 bases, and 10 bases stayed unmatched. CDR1 and CDR2 (germline): SGHTA, FQGTGA. The CDR3 is 15 residues long. This CDR3 reads CASSPVLGGGETQYF. The CDR3 DNA is TGTGCCAGCAGCCCCGTTCTAGGGGGCGGAGAGACCCAGTACTTC.

V is TRBV7-2 and J is TRBJ1-3; no firm D call. CDR1 SGHTA and CDR2 FQGNSA come from the germline V gene. This CDR3 comprises 15 residues. V lost 5 bases and J 6 bases, leaving 17 bases between the germline ends. The CDR3 DNA reads TGTGCCAGCAGCCCGCGTGGAGGCTCAGCAAACACCATATATTTT. Translated: CASSPRGGSANTIYF.

This clonotype was seen many times. The chain couples TRBV3-1 to TRBJ2-7, with 8 bases that match TRBD1. This CDR3 is 14 amino acids long. V trimming: 3 bases; J trimming: 3 bases; junction bases outside the gene matches: 4. CDR1 is LGHDT, CDR2 YNNKEL, per germline (reference sequence). CDR3 DNA sequence: TGTGCCAGCAGCCAGGGTACAGGGGGCTACGAGCAGTACGTC. It translates to CASSQGTGGYEQYV.

The rearrangement joins TRBV29-1 to TRBJ1-5; D gene unclear. With 5 bases removed from V and 3 bases from J, the gap between germline ends came to 11 bases. The CDR3 length is 13 residues. Germline lookup yields CDR1 SQVTM and CDR2 ANQGSEA. The CDR3 protein is CSVSEGLNQPQHF. In nucleotides, the CDR3 is TGCAGCGTTTCGGAGGGCCTCAATCAGCCCCAGCATTTT.

This chain connects TRBV15 to TRBJ1-2; maybe TRBD1 (5 bases). This CDR3 region has 13 residues. Trimming removed 6 bases at V and 6 bases at J, with 14 bases between. The germline gives CDR1 LNHNV, CDR2 YYDKDF (reference sequence). The CDR3 nucleotides read TGTGCCACCAGGCGGGACCCGTCGGATGGCTACACCTTC. Translation gives CATRRDPSDGYTF.

This rearrangement joins TRBV6-2 or TRBV6-3 to TRBJ1-1, with 9 bases fitting TRBD1. V was pared by 4 bases and J by 3 bases, with 9 bases of the junction left unmatched. CDR3 length: 16 amino acids. Germline CDR1 reads MNHEY; CDR2 reads SVGEGT. As DNA, the CDR3 is TGTGCCAGCAGTTGGGCACAGGGGGCAGGGCACACTGAAGCTTTCTTT. Translation gives CASSWAQGAGHTEAFF.

The chain employs TRBV5-1 and TRBJ2-6; D gene unclear. Germline assignment: CDR1 SGHRS and CDR2 YFSETQ. The CDR3 length is 16 residues. V was pared by 4 bases and J by 0 bases, with 11 bases between. The CDR3 DNA sequence: TGCGCCAGCAGCCCCATGGTCGGCTCTGGGGCCAACGTCCTGACTTTC. This encodes CASSPMVGSGANVLTF. Looking up the rest from reference TRBV5-1 and TRBJ2-6 gives the full variable domain: KAGVTQTPRYLIKTRGQQVTLSCSPISGHRSVSWYQQTPGQGLQFLFEYFSETQRNKGNFPGRFSGRQFSNSRSEMNVSTLELGDSALYLCASSPMVGSGANVLTFGAGSRLTVL.

In this sample, this clonotype turned up a few times. V gene TRBV6-6 combines with J gene TRBJ1-4, with TRBD1 identical over 7 bases. Trimming at V came to 6 bases and at J to 7 bases, leaving 5 bases not matched to a gene. This CDR3 has 13 residues. Germline CDR1 reads MNHNY; CDR2 reads SVGAGI (reference sequence). Written as DNA, the CDR3 is TGTGCCAGCAGATCAGGGGGGGGTGAAAAACTGTTTTTT. Its protein is CASRSGGGEKLFF.

The V gene is TRBV7-2, the J gene TRBJ2-7; TRBD1 aligns across 9 bases. The germline gives CDR1 SGHTA, CDR2 FQGNSA. The V gene end was trimmed by 4 bases and the J gene end by 3 bases; junction bases not matched to a gene: 7. The CDR3 sequence is 15 residues long. The chain's CDR3 is CASSSWTGAGYEQYF. For the CDR3, the DNA is TGTGCCAGCAGCTCCTGGACAGGGGCGGGCTACGAGCAGTACTTC.

This clonotype was picked up many times. The V call is TRBV2, the J call TRBJ1-3; no clear D. CDR3 size: 13 residues. The germline CDR1 and CDR2 sequences are SNHLY and FYNNEI. With 11 bases removed from V and 0 bases from J, the gap between germline ends came to 11 bases. In DNA form, the CDR3 reads TGTGCCTCGGGGTCCCTCTCTGGAAACACCATATATTTT. This codes for CASGSLSGNTIYF. The full variable domain, its missing parts supplied by reference TRBV2 and TRBJ1-3, is EPEVTQTPSHQVTQMGQEVILRCVPISNHLYFYWYRQILGQKVEFLVSFYNNEISEKSEIFDDQFSVERPDGSNFTLKIRSTKLEDSAMYFCASGSLSGNTIYFGEGSWLTVV.

This clonotype was seen a few times. V is TRBV24-1 and J is TRBJ2-2; D may correspond to TRBD1 or TRBD2 (6 bases each). The CDR3 spans 15 residues. CDR1 is KGHDR, CDR2 SFDVKD, per germline. The V gene lost 5 bases and the J gene lost 5 bases, with 14 bases spanning the gap. CDR3 in amino acids: CATSAGGTWTGELFF. In nucleotides, the CDR3 is TGTGCCACCAGTGCCGGGGGCACTTGGACCGGGGAGCTGTTTTTT.